These T cell receptor beta chains were read from a single sample in a study of graft-versus-host responses after intestinal transplantation. Assay used: immunoSEQ multiplex PCR; TCRdb lists only in-frame clones, some missing. The sample yields tens of thousands of clones, more than 70% seen once. No antigen has been identified for these receptors. The sequencing here drew on unstimulated CD8+ T cells sorted from spleen or lymph node cells, taken before intestinal transplant. All receptors derive from a human donor who received an intestinal transplant. The CDR3 runs from the conserved cysteine through the conserved F or W. A D gene is named only where the DNA matches it firmly. A clone size is listed for some rows: how often the clone was seen (once, few, many), or a class if it is expanded.

V gene: TRBV20-1; clone size: -; J gene: TRBJ1-1; D gene: -; CDR3 DNA: TGCAGTGCTAGTATGCGCACTGAAGCTTTCTTT; CDR3 protein: CSASMRTEAFF
V gene: TRBV7-6; clone size: -; J gene: TRBJ2-1; D gene: -; CDR3 DNA: TGTGCCAGCAGCCGAGACCGAGGGAATGAGCAGTTCTTC; CDR3 protein: CASSRDRGNEQFF
V gene: TRBV4-1; clone size: -; J gene: TRBJ2-7; D gene: TRBD1; CDR3 DNA: TGCGCCAGCAGCCACCAGGACAGGGACTACGAGCAGTACTTC; CDR3 protein: CASSHQDRDYEQYF
V gene: TRBV6-1; clone size: -; J gene: TRBJ1-2; D gene: -; CDR3 DNA: TGTGCCAGCAGTGGATTTCCCAGGGGCAACTATGGCTACACCTTC; CDR3 protein: CASSGFPRGNYGYTF
V gene: TRBV7-3; clone size: once; J gene: TRBJ2-2; D gene: TRBD1; CDR3 DNA: TGTGCCAGCAGCGGACAGGGGAGCACCGGGGAGCTGTTTTTT; CDR3 protein: CASSGQGSTGELFF
V gene: TRBV6-1; clone size: -; J gene: TRBJ1-5; D gene: TRBD1; CDR3 DNA: TGTGCCAGCAGTGAATGGGACAGCTCTCAGCCCCAGCATTTT; CDR3 protein: CASSEWDSSQPQHF
V gene: TRBV6-1; clone size: -; J gene: TRBJ2-3; D gene: -; CDR3 DNA: TGTGCCAGCAGTGAATGGGCGGGTCAGGATACGCAGTATTTT; CDR3 protein: CASSEWAGQDTQYF
V gene: TRBV27; clone size: -; J gene: TRBJ2-7; D gene: -; CDR3 DNA: TGTGCCAGCAGTTTAGCGGCTAGCTACGAGCAGTACTTC; CDR3 protein: CASSLAASYEQYF
V gene: TRBV4-1; clone size: -; J gene: TRBJ2-1; D gene: -; CDR3 DNA: TGCGCCAGCAGCCAAGACCTAATCCAGGGTAATGAGCAGTTCTTC; CDR3 protein: CASSQDLIQGNEQFF
V gene: TRBV9; clone size: -; J gene: TRBJ2-2; D gene: -; CDR3 DNA: TGTGCCAGCAGCGTAGGAGCCCTCCGTAACACCGGGGAGCTGTTTTTT; CDR3 protein: CASSVGALRNTGELFF
V gene: TRBV5-1; clone size: -; J gene: TRBJ2-4; D gene: -; CDR3 DNA: TGCGCCAGCAGCCCTAGAAGGACTCTGGAGGCCAAAAACATTCAGTACTTC; CDR3 protein: CASSPRRTLEAKNIQYF
V gene: TRBV6-6; clone size: -; J gene: TRBJ1-5; D gene: -; CDR3 DNA: TGTGCCAGCAGCCACCCGGGACTACATCAGCCCCAGCATTTT; CDR3 protein: CASSHPGLHQPQHF
V gene: TRBV4-1; clone size: once; J gene: TRBJ1-1; D gene: -; CDR3 DNA: TGCGCCAGCAGCCAAGGAGGGAACACTGAAGCTTTCTTT; CDR3 protein: CASSQGGNTEAFF
V gene: TRBV29-1; clone size: few; J gene: TRBJ1-2; D gene: TRBD1; CDR3 DNA: TGCAGCGTTGAAACAGGGGTGGTGGATGGCTACACCTTC; CDR3 protein: CSVETGVVDGYTF
V gene: TRBV5-4; clone size: -; J gene: TRBJ2-7; D gene: -; CDR3 DNA: TGTGCCAGCAGCTTGATCGGGGGCTACGAGCAGTACTTC; CDR3 protein: CASSLIGGYEQYF
V gene: TRBV6-6; clone size: -; J gene: TRBJ2-1; D gene: -; CDR3 DNA: TGTGCCAGCAGTTACATCAGCGGTCGAAAGCAGTTCTTC; CDR3 protein: CASSYISGRKQFF
V gene: TRBV9; clone size: -; J gene: TRBJ2-2; D gene: TRBD2; CDR3 DNA: TGTGCCAGCAGCGTAGGGAGCGGGGGCACCGGGGAGCTGTTTTTT; CDR3 protein: CASSVGSGGTGELFF
V gene: TRBV11-2; clone size: -; J gene: TRBJ2-1; D gene: -; CDR3 DNA: TGTGCCAGCAGCTTAGGTGTCGCGTGGTCAATTCATGAGCAGTTCTTC; CDR3 protein: CASSLGVAWSIHEQFF
V gene: TRBV6-5; clone size: -; J gene: TRBJ2-2; D gene: -; CDR3 DNA: TGTGCCAGCGCAACGGGGAGGGGGGAGCTGTTTTTT; CDR3 protein: CASATGRGELFF
V gene: TRBV7-9; clone size: -; J gene: TRBJ2-1; D gene: -; CDR3 DNA: TGTGCCAGCAGCCCAAAAATAGTCTCCTACAATGAGCAGTTCTTC; CDR3 protein: CASSPKIVSYNEQFF
V gene: TRBV2; clone size: -; J gene: TRBJ2-3; D gene: -; CDR3 DNA: TGTGCCAGCAGTGAATGGCGGGAAAAAACCACAGATACGCAGTATTTT; CDR3 protein: CASSEWREKTTDTQYF
V gene: TRBV13; clone size: -; J gene: TRBJ2-5; D gene: TRBD2; CDR3 DNA: TGTGCCAGCAGCTTACGGGGGGCCCAGTACTTC; CDR3 protein: CASSLRGAQYF
V gene: TRBV9; clone size: once; J gene: TRBJ2-3; D gene: TRBD2; CDR3 DNA: TGTGCCAGCTGTAGCGGGACGACAGATACGCAGTATTTT; CDR3 protein: CASCSGTTDTQYF
V gene: TRBV27; clone size: -; J gene: TRBJ2-2; D gene: -; CDR3 DNA: TGTGCCAGCAGTTCTCAGGGGTACACCGGGGAGCTGTTTTTT; CDR3 protein: CASSSQGYTGELFF
V gene: TRBV29-1; clone size: -; J gene: TRBJ2-7; D gene: TRBD2; CDR3 DNA: TGCAGCGTTGAAGATCGGACTAGCGGGGTCTCCTACGAGCAGTACTTC; CDR3 protein: CSVEDRTSGVSYEQYF
V gene: TRBV6-1; clone size: -; J gene: TRBJ1-1; D gene: -; CDR3 DNA: TGTGCCAGCAGTGTGGGGGGTGGTGGGGACGGGGCTGAAGCTTTCTTT; CDR3 protein: CASSVGGGGDGAEAFF
V gene: TRBV4-2; clone size: -; J gene: TRBJ2-3; D gene: TRBD2; CDR3 DNA: TGTGCCAGCAGCCTTAGCGGGAAAACAGATACGCAGTATTTT; CDR3 protein: CASSLSGKTDTQYF